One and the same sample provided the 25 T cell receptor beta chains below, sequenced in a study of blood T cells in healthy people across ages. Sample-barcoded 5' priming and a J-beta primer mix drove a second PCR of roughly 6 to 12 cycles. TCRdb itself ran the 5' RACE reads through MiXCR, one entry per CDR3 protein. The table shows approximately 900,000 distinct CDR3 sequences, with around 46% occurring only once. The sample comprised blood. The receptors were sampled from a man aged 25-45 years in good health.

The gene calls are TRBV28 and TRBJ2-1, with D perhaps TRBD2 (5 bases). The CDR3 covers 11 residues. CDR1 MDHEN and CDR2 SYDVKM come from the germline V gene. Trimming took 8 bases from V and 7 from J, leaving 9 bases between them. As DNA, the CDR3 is TGTGCCAGCGCGGGTCGAAATGAGCAGTTCTTC. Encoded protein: CASAGRNEQFF.

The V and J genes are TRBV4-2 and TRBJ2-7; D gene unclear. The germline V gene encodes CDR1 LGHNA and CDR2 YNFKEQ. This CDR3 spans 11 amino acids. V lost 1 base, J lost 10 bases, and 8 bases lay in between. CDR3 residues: CASSQGEAQYF. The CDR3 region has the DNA TGTGCCAGCAGCCAAGGAGAGGCCCAGTACTTC.

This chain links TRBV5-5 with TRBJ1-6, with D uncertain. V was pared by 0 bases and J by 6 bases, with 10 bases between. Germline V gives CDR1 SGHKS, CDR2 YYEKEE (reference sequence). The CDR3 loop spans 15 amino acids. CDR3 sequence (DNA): TGTGCCAGCAGCTTGGCGAGGACGGGTAATTCACCCCTCCACTTT. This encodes CASSLARTGNSPLHF. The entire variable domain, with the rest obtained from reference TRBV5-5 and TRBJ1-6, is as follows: DAGVTQSPTHLIKTRGQQVTLRCSPISGHKSVSWYQQVLGQGPQFIFQYYEKEERGRGNFPDRFSARQFPNYSSELNVNALLLGDSALYLCASSLARTGNSPLHFGNGTRLTVT.

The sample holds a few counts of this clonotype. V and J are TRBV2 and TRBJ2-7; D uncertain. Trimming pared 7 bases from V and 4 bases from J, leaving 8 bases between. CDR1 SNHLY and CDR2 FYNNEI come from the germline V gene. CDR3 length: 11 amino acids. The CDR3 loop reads CASTEQYEQYF. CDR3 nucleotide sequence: TGTGCCAGCACGGAGCAGTACGAGCAGTACTTC.

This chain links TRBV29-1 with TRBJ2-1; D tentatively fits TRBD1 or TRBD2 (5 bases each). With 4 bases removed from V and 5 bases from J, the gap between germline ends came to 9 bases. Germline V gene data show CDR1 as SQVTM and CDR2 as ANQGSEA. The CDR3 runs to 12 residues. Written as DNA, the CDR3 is TGCAGCGTTGCCATGGGACACAATGAGCAGTTCTTC. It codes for CSVAMGHNEQFF.

The chain's CDR3 is CASSYGTGANTEAFF. For the CDR3, the DNA is TGTGCCAGCAGTTACGGGACAGGGGCCAACACTGAAGCTTTCTTT. The chain carries TRBV6-5 and TRBJ1-1, with 10 bases lining up with TRBD1. This CDR3 contains 15 residues. Trimming removed 2 bases from V and 2 bases from J; junction bases left unmatched: 2. The germline CDR1 and CDR2 sequences are MNHEY and SVGAGI.

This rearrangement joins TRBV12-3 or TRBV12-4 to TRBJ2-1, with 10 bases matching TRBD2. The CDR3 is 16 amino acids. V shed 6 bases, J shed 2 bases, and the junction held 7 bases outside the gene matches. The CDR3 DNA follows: TGTGCCAGCAGCCCCCCCCTAGCGGGGGCCTACAATGAGCAGTTCTTC. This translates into CASSPPLAGAYNEQFF.

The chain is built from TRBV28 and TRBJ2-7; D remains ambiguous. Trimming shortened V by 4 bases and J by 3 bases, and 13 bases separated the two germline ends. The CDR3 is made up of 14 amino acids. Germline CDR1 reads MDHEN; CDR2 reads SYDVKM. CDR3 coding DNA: TGTGCCAGCAGTTCGGGTCAATCGGGCTACGAGCAGTACTTC. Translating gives CASSSGQSGYEQYF. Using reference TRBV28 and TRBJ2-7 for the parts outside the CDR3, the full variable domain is DVKVTQSSRYLVKRTGEKVFLECVQDMDHENMFWYRQDPGLGLRLIYFSYDVKMKEKGDIPEGYSVSREKKERFSLILESASTNQTSMYLCASSSGQSGYEQYFGPGTRLTVT.

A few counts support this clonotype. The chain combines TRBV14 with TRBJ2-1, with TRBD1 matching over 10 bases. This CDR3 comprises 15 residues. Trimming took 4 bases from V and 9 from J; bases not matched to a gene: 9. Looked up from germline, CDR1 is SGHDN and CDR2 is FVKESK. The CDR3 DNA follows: TGTGCCAGCAGCCGAATAGACAGGGGGCTGAGTGAGCAGTTCTTC. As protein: CASSRIDRGLSEQFF. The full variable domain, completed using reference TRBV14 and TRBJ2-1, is EAGVTQFPSHSVIEKGQTVTLRCDPISGHDNLYWYRRVMGKEIKFLLHFVKESKQDESGMPNNRFLAERTGGTYSTLKVQPAELEDSGVYFCASSRIDRGLSEQFFGPGTRLTVL.

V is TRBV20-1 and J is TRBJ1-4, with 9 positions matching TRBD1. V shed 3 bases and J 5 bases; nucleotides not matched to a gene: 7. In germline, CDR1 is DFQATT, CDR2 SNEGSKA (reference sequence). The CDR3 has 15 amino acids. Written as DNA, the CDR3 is TGCAGTGCTAGGGGTATAGGGACAGGGAATGAAAAACTGTTTTTT. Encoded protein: CSARGIGTGNEKLFF.

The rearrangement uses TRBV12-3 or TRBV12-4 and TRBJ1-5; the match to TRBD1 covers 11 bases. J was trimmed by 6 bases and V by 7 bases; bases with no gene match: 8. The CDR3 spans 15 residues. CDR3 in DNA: TGTGCCAGCACCGAGGGACAGGGGGGAGGTCAGCCCCAGCATTTT. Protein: CASTEGQGGGQPQHF.

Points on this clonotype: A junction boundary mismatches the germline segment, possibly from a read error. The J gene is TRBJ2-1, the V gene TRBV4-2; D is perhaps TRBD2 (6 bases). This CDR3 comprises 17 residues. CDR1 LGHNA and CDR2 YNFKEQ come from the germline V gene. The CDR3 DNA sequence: TGTGCCAGCAACCAAGGTGGAGTAGCGGCCTCCTACAATGAGCAGTTCTTC. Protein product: CASNQGGVAASYNEQFF.

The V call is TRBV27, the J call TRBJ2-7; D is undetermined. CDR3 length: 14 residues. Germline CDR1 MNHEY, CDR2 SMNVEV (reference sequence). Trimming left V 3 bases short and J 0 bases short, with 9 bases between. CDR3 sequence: CASSFGSLSYEQYF. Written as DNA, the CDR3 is TGTGCCAGCAGTTTCGGCAGCCTCTCCTACGAGCAGTACTTC.

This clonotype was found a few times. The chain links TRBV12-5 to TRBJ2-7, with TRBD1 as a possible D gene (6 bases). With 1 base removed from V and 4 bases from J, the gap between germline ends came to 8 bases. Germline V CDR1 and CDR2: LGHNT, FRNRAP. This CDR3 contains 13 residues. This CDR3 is CASGLGRGYEQYF. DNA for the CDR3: TGTGCTAGTGGTTTGGGCAGGGGTTACGAGCAGTACTTC.

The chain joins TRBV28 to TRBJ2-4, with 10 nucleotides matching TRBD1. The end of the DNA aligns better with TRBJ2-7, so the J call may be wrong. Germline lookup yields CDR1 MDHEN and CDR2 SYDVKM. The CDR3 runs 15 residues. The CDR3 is CASSFRDRGTYEQYF. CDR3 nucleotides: TGTGCCAGCAGTTTCCGGGACAGGGGCACCTACGAGCAGTACTTC.

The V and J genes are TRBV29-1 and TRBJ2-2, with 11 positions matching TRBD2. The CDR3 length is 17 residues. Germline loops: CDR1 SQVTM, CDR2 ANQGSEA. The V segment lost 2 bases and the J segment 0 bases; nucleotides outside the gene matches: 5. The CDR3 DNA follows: TGCAGCGTTGAACTAGCGGGGGGATTCGCGAACACCGGGGAGCTGTTTTTT. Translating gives CSVELAGGFANTGELFF.

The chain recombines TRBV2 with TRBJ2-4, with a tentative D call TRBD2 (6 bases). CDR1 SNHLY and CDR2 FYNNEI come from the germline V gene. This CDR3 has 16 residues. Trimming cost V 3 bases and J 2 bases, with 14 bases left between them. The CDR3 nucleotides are TGTGCCAGCAGTGATCGGGGGAGAGGGACCAAAAACATTCAGTACTTC. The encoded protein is CASSDRGRGTKNIQYF.

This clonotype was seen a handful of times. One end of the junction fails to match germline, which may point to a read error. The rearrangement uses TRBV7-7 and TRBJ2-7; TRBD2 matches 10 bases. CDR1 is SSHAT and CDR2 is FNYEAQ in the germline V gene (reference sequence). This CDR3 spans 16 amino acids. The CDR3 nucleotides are TGTGCTAGCAGCCCCCCAACTAGCGGGGTACGCTACGAGCAGTACTTC. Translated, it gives CASSPPTSGVRYEQYF.

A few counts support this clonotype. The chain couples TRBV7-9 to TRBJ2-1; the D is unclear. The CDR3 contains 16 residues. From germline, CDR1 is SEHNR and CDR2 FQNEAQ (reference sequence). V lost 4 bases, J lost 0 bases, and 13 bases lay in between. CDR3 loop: CASSSRTTDSYNEQFF. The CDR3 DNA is TGTGCCAGCAGCTCCCGTACCACGGACTCCTACAATGAGCAGTTCTTC.

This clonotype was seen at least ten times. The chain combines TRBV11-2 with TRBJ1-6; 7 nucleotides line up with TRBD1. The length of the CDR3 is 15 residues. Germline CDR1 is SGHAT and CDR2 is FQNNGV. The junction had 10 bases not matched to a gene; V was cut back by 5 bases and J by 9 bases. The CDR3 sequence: CASSPTGTVGSPLHF. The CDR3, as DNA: TGTGCCAGCAGCCCGACCGGGACAGTCGGTTCACCCCTCCACTTT. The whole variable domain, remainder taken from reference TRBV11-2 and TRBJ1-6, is EAGVAQSPRYKIIEKRQSVAFWCNPISGHATLYWYQQILGQGPKLLIQFQNNGVVDDSQLPKDRFSAERLKGVDSTLKIQPAKLEDSAVYLCASSPTGTVGSPLHFGNGTRLTVT.

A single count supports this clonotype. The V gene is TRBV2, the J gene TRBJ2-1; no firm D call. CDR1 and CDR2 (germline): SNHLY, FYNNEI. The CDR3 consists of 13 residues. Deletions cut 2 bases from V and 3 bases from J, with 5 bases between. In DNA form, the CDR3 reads TGTGCCAGCAGTGAACGGAACTACAATGAGCAGTTCTTC. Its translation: CASSERNYNEQFF.

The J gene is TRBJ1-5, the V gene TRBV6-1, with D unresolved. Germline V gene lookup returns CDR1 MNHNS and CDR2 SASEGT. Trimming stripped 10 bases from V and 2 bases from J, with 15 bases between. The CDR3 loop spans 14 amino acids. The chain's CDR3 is CAIQAQEGNQPQHF. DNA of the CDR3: TGTGCCATCCAGGCCCAAGAAGGCAATCAGCCCCAGCATTTT.

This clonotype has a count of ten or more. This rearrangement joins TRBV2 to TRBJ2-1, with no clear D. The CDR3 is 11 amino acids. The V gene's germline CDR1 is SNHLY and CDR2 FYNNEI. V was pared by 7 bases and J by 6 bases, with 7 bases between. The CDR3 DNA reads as TGTGCCAGCATAGCAGGCAATGAGCAGTTCTTC. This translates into CASIAGNEQFF.

CDR3 DNA sequence: TGCGCCAGCAGCCAAGAAAGGTTCGCAGGGGGGCTCACAGATACGCAGTATTTT. It encodes CASSQERFAGGLTDTQYF. The V gene is TRBV4-1, the J gene TRBJ2-3, with a weak D call TRBD1 (7 bases). The CDR3 contains 18 residues. Germline assignment: CDR1 MGHRA and CDR2 YSYEKL. V lost 0 bases to trimming and J lost 2 bases, with 18 bases between them.

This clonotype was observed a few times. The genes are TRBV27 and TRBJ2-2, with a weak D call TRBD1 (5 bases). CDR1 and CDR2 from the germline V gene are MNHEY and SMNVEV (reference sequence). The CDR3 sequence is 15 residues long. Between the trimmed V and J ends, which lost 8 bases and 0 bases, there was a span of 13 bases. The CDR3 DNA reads TGTGCCAGCGCCAGGGTTCTTCCGAACACCGGGGAGCTGTTTTTT. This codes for CASARVLPNTGELFF.